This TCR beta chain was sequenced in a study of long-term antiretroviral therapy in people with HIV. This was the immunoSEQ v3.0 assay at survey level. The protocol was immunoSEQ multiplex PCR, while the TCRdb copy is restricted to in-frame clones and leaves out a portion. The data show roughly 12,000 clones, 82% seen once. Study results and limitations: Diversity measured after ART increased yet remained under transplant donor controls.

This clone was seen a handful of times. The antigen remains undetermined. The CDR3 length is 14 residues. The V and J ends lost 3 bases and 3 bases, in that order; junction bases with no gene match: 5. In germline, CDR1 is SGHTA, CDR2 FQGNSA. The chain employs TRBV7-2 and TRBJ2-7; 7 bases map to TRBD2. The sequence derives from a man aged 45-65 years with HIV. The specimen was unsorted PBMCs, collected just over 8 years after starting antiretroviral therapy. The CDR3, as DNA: TGTGCCAGCAGCTTTCCGGGACTAAACTACGAGCAGTACTTC. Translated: CASSFPGLNYEQYF.